The 32 T cell receptor beta chains below all came from one sample that was sequenced in a study of beta chain features in type 1 diabetes. Their target antigens are unknown. Study results and limitations: Moderate yet significant TCRB CDR3 shortening was seen in Type 1 diabetes patients in all four CD4+ subsets.

As every portion of the isolated RNA was reverse transcribed, the sequencing read expressed TCRB transcripts. Profiled with immunoSEQ multiplex PCR; TCRdb holds only in-frame clones, not every one. This sample has 250,000 to 350,000 clones, with over 11% found just once. Sequences were obtained from naive CD4+ T cells from blood. The receptors shown here come from a man aged 30 to 39 with type 1 diabetes.

The chain is built from TRBV29-1 and TRBJ1-1; 8 bases are shared with TRBD1. CDR3 length: 14 amino acids. The ends lost 2 bases at V and 13 bases at J; junction bases unmatched: 15. Germline values: CDR1 SQVTM, CDR2 ANQGSEA. CDR3 nucleotides: TGCAGCGTTGAACTGTTATTTGGGGACAGGCAGGATTTCTTT. This translates into CSVELLFGDRQDFF. Based on the CDR3 plus reference TRBV29-1 and TRBJ1-1, the full variable domain is SAVISQKPSRDICQRGTSLTIQCQVDSQVTMMFWYRQQPGQSLTLIATANQGSEATYESGFVIDKFPISRPNLTFSTLTVSNMSPEDSSIYLCSVELLFGDRQDFFGQGTRLTVV.

This chain connects TRBV19 to TRBJ2-4; possible D gene TRBD2, 5 bases. The V gene's germline CDR1 is LNHDA and CDR2 SQIVND (reference sequence). V was clipped by 3 bases and J by 6 bases, with 12 bases between them. The CDR3 length is 14 residues. CDR3 residues: CASSMRDYGNIQYF. CDR3 coding DNA: TGTGCCAGTAGTATGAGGGATTATGGAAACATTCAGTACTTC.

Only a few counts were recorded for this clone. The V gene is TRBV7-2, the J gene TRBJ2-7; the D is unclear. V was trimmed by 4 bases and J by 2 bases, leaving 15 bases between them. CDR3 length: 15 residues. Germline V gene sequence: CDR1 SGHTA, CDR2 FQGNSA. This CDR3 reads CASSSSLTATYEQYF. Here the CDR3 DNA reads TGTGCCAGCAGCTCCTCCCTCACAGCTACCTACGAGCAGTACTTC.

Worth noting for this clone: The junction and the germline gene differ at one end; a read error may be behind it. The CDR3 DNA is TGTGCCAGCAGTGCGCCTAGTCCTCCTGAGGCTTTCTTT. Its translation is CASSAPSPPEAFF. J is TRBJ1-1 and V is TRBV28; D is ambiguous. Germline V gene sequence: CDR1 MDHEN, CDR2 SYDVKM. The CDR3 has 13 amino acids.

This chain uses TRBV27 with TRBJ2-5; TRBD2 is a possible D gene (5 bases). Germline V CDR1 and CDR2: MNHEY, SMNVEV (reference sequence). The CDR3 sequence is 13 residues long. The V and J ends lost 3 bases and 2 bases respectively, with 7 bases between them. In nucleotides, the CDR3 is TGTGCCAGCAGTTTTGGACTTCAAGAGACCCAGTACTTC. Amino acids: CASSFGLQETQYF.

The chain links TRBV6-1 to TRBJ2-1; 9 nucleotides align to TRBD2. The CDR3 loop spans 17 amino acids. Germline V CDR1 and CDR2: MNHNS, SASEGT. Trimming cost V 0 bases and J 0 bases; bases outside gene matches: 3. The DNA for the CDR3 is TGTGCCAGCAGTGAAGCTCAGCGGGGGGCCTCCTACAATGAGCAGTTCTTC. It yields the protein CASSEAQRGASYNEQFF.

CDR3 DNA: TGTGCCTGGAGTTCGCGCACCAATCAGCCCCAGCATTTT. It yields the protein CAWSSRTNQPQHF. This chain connects TRBV30 to TRBJ1-5, with D uncertain. The CDR3 loop spans 13 amino acids. V was clipped by 2 bases and J by 3 bases, with 8 bases between them. CDR1 GTSNPN and CDR2 SVGIG come from the germline V gene (reference sequence).

The table lists this clone with a few counts. The gene calls are TRBV19 and TRBJ2-2; D call uncertain. Germline CDR1 reads LNHDA; CDR2 reads SQIVND (reference sequence). CDR3 size: 16 residues. Trimming took 5 bases from V and 0 from J, leaving 13 bases between them. CDR3 nucleotide sequence: TGTGCCAGTAGTCTACAGATTATATCGAACACCGGGGAGCTGTTTTTT. Translation gives CASSLQIISNTGELFF.

The rearrangement joins TRBV4-1 to TRBJ2-7, with D unresolved. The germline V and J ends were trimmed by 0 bases and 6 bases, with 9 bases remaining between them. This CDR3 spans 13 amino acids. Germline V CDR1 and CDR2: MGHRA, YSYEKL. CDR3 sequence: CASSQELASEQYF. The CDR3 DNA reads TGCGCCAGCAGCCAAGAATTAGCCAGCGAGCAGTACTTC.

The chain is built from TRBV29-1 and TRBJ2-3, with D perhaps TRBD2 (5 bases). CDR3 length: 12 amino acids. V lost 8 bases to trimming and J lost 10 bases, with 19 bases between them. Germline V gene lookup returns CDR1 SQVTM and CDR2 ANQGSEA. The CDR3 protein is CSTPGYEEAQYF. DNA for the CDR3: TGCAGCACACCGGGATATGAAGAAGCGCAGTATTTT.

The sample holds a few counts of this clone. The chain combines TRBV18 with TRBJ2-7; 11 bases match TRBD2. Germline values: CDR1 KGHSH, CDR2 LQKENI. The CDR3 is made up of 15 amino acids. J lost 7 bases, V lost 3 bases, and 8 bases had no gene match. CDR3 DNA sequence: TGTGCCAGCTCACCGTTCGAGACTAGCGGGATTGAGCAGTACTTC. Protein product: CASSPFETSGIEQYF.

The chain couples TRBV27 to TRBJ1-1, with D uncertain. This CDR3 has 11 amino acids. CDR1 is MNHEY, CDR2 SMNVEV, per germline (reference sequence). Trimming took 6 bases from V and 2 from J, leaving 4 bases between them. The CDR3 nucleotides read TGTGCCAGCAGACTTAACACTGAAGCTTTCTTT. This encodes CASRLNTEAFF.

The chain employs TRBV7-2 and TRBJ1-1; 9 bases map to TRBD1. This CDR3 has 13 amino acids. Per the germline V gene, CDR1 is SGHTA and CDR2 is FQGNSA. The ends lost 3 bases at V and 7 bases at J; junction bases unmatched: 3. The CDR3 reads CASSFTGGGEAFF. The CDR3 DNA reads as TGTGCCAGCAGCTTCACAGGGGGCGGTGAAGCTTTCTTT.

The V and J genes are TRBV4-2 and TRBJ1-2, with TRBD1 matching over 8 bases. V was clipped by 4 bases and J by 3 bases; unmatched bases: 10. Looked up from germline, CDR1 is LGHNA and CDR2 is YNFKEQ. CDR3 length: 16 amino acids. The CDR3 loop reads CASSPQTTGVDYGYTF. In DNA, the CDR3 is TGTGCCAGCAGCCCCCAAACGACAGGGGTCGACTATGGCTACACCTTC.

The chain couples TRBV7-3 to TRBJ2-1; TRBD2 matches at 7 bases. Germline values: CDR1 SGHTA, CDR2 FQGTGA. The CDR3 has 14 residues. V was pared by 4 bases and J by 7 bases, with 7 bases of the junction left unmatched. The CDR3 here is CASSSALAANEQFF. In nucleotides, the CDR3 is TGTGCCAGCAGCTCCGCCCTAGCGGCAAATGAGCAGTTCTTC.

The chain joins TRBV5-1 to TRBJ2-1; weak D call: TRBD1 (6 bases). Germline V gene lookup returns CDR1 SGHRS and CDR2 YFSETQ. V was trimmed by 5 bases and J by 7 bases, leaving 22 bases between them. The CDR3 length is 16 residues. In nucleotides, the CDR3 is TGCGCCAGCAGGTTCGGCAGGGGAACCGTTGGGAATGAGCAGTTCTTC. Translated: CASRFGRGTVGNEQFF.

This clone was counted between two and nine times. The J gene is TRBJ1-1, the V gene TRBV19, with D unresolved. V was cut by 3 bases and J by 1 base, with 12 bases left in between. This CDR3 has 15 amino acids. Germline V gene lookup returns CDR1 LNHDA and CDR2 SQIVND (reference sequence). The DNA for the CDR3 is TGTGCCAGTAGTATTCTTTCGGCGGGGAACACTGAAGCTTTCTTT. Protein: CASSILSAGNTEAFF.

The gene calls are TRBV9 and TRBJ2-3; 10 bases match TRBD2. Germline V gives CDR1 SGDLS, CDR2 YYNGEE. The CDR3 is made up of 14 amino acids. V trimming: 5 bases; J trimming: 2 bases; junction bases outside the gene matches: 2. The CDR3 is CASRAGGTTDTQYF. For the CDR3, the DNA is TGTGCCAGCAGAGCGGGAGGGACCACAGATACGCAGTATTTT.

This clone was observed a handful of times. The gene calls are TRBV2 and TRBJ2-7; maybe TRBD2 (6 bases). There are 13 residues in the CDR3. The V end was cut by 9 bases, the J end by 5 bases, with 17 bases between. The germline V gene has CDR1 SNHLY and CDR2 FYNNEI. The DNA of the CDR3 is TGTGCCAGTACCGGGACTCGAGGGCACGAGCAGTACTTC. It is translated as CASTGTRGHEQYF.

The chain couples TRBV11-2 to TRBJ2-6; TRBD1 matches 7 bases. The CDR3 consists of 17 residues. J lost 2 bases, V lost 4 bases, and 8 bases had no gene match. Germline V gene data show CDR1 as SGHAT and CDR2 as FQNNGV. DNA of the CDR3: TGTGCCAGCAGCTATAGATCCCAGGGGGCTGGGGCCAACGTCCTGACTTTC. Its protein product is CASSYRSQGAGANVLTF.

The table lists this clone with a few counts. The chain recombines TRBV19 with TRBJ1-1; D not resolved. The CDR3 loop spans 13 amino acids. The V gene lost 8 bases and the J gene lost 5 bases, with 15 bases spanning the gap. In germline, CDR1 is LNHDA, CDR2 SQIVND (reference sequence). CDR3 sequence reads: CASSFDKPTEAFF. CDR3 DNA sequence: TGTGCCAGTTCTTTCGACAAGCCAACTGAAGCTTTCTTT.

V and J are TRBV5-1 and TRBJ2-7; maybe TRBD2 (6 bases). Trimming removed 2 bases from V and 2 bases from J, with 14 bases in between. This CDR3 is 15 amino acids long. Germline CDR1 is SGHRS and CDR2 is YFSETQ. The CDR3 loop is CASSLGYSGTYEQYF. DNA of the CDR3: TGCGCCAGCAGCTTAGGGTATAGCGGTACCTACGAGCAGTACTTC.

In this sample, this clone turned up a few times. The V call is TRBV5-1, the J call TRBJ2-3; D not certain. Germline CDR1 and CDR2: SGHRS and YFSETQ. CDR3 size: 12 residues. Trimming cost V 0 bases and J 5 bases, with 4 bases left between them. The CDR3 nucleotides are TGCGCCAGCAGCTTGGCCGTAGATACGCAGTATTTT. Protein: CASSLAVDTQYF.

This chain uses TRBV19 with TRBJ2-7; 7 nucleotides match TRBD2. The CDR3 loop spans 15 amino acids. V was pared by 1 base and J by 3 bases, with 6 bases of the junction left unmatched. Germline CDR1 reads LNHDA; CDR2 reads SQIVND (reference sequence). The CDR3, as DNA: TGTGCCAGTAGTATAGGACTAGCAGGGAACTACGAGCAGTACTTC. This sequence encodes CASSIGLAGNYEQYF.

The chain employs TRBV7-9 and TRBJ2-3, with 7 positions matching TRBD2. Per the germline V gene, CDR1 is SEHNR and CDR2 is FQNEAQ (reference sequence). The CDR3 has 12 residues. Trimming cost V 10 bases and J 3 bases; bases outside gene matches: 4. CDR3: CAIMRGTDTQYF. CDR3 bases: TGTGCCATCATGCGGGGGACAGATACGCAGTATTTT. The full variable domain, rest sourced from reference TRBV7-9 and TRBJ2-3, is DTGVSQNPRHKITKRGQNVTFRCDPISEHNRLYWYRQTLGQGPEFLTYFQNEAQLEKSRLLSDRFSAERPKGSFSTLEIQRTEQGDSAMYLCAIMRGTDTQYFGPGTRLTVL.

J is TRBJ2-1 and V is TRBV5-1, with 10 bases that match TRBD2. Looked up from germline, CDR1 is SGHRS and CDR2 is YFSETQ. This CDR3 spans 15 amino acids. The junction had 7 bases not matched to a gene; V was cut back by 4 bases and J by 6 bases. CDR3 sequence: CASSDGLADINEQFF. CDR3 sequence (DNA): TGCGCCAGCAGCGACGGACTAGCGGACATCAATGAGCAGTTCTTC.

The chain combines TRBV7-9 with TRBJ2-1, with D possibly matching TRBD1 (5 bases). Germline lookup yields CDR1 SEHNR and CDR2 FQNEAQ (reference sequence). The CDR3 has 15 amino acids. Trimming left V 1 base short and J 6 bases short, with 13 bases between. The CDR3 bases are TGTGCCAGCAGCTTAGGTCAGGGTTTGGGCAATGAGCAGTTCTTC. Protein sequence: CASSLGQGLGNEQFF. The variable domain in full, completed from reference TRBV7-9 and TRBJ2-1, reads DTGVSQNPRHKITKRGQNVTFRCDPISEHNRLYWYRQTLGQGPEFLTYFQNEAQLEKSRLLSDRFSAERPKGSFSTLEIQRTEQGDSAMYLCASSLGQGLGNEQFFGPGTRLTVL.

The J gene is TRBJ2-1, the V gene TRBV4-2, with TRBD2 matching over 14 bases. The V segment lost 1 base and the J segment 3 bases; nucleotides outside the gene matches: 2. The CDR3 has 17 residues. From germline, CDR1 is LGHNA and CDR2 YNFKEQ. The CDR3 spells CASSQGTSGRYYNEQFF. The CDR3 region has the DNA TGTGCCAGCAGCCAAGGGACTAGCGGGAGGTACTACAATGAGCAGTTCTTC.

This clone was detected only a few times. One junction end disagrees with the germline gene, perhaps due to a read error. The chain employs TRBV19 and TRBJ1-5; 7 nucleotides match TRBD1. The CDR3 contains 15 residues. Germline V gene data show CDR1 as LNHDA and CDR2 as SQIVND (reference sequence). The CDR3 sequence is CASSLDRALNQPQHF. The CDR3 nucleotides read TGTGCCAGTAGTTTAGACAGGGCTCTCAATCAGCCCCAGCATTTT.

This clone came up a few times. The rearrangement links TRBV28 to TRBJ1-5, with D perhaps matching TRBD1 (5 bases). V lost 3 bases and J 15 bases, leaving 12 bases between the germline ends. The CDR3 sequence is 11 residues long. Germline lookup yields CDR1 MDHEN and CDR2 SYDVKM. Written as DNA, the CDR3 is TGTGCCAGCAGTTTTCCTCGGGGGGTGCATTTT. Its protein is CASSFPRGVHF.

J is TRBJ1-2 and V is TRBV6-4; 11 nucleotides match TRBD1. The CDR3 consists of 14 residues. J gave up 3 bases and V 6 bases, and 3 bases lay outside the gene matches. Germline assignment: CDR1 MRHNA and CDR2 SNTAGT. Here the CDR3 DNA reads TGTGCCAGCAGGACGGGACAGGGGGACTATGGCTACACCTTC. Translation gives CASRTGQGDYGYTF.

This chain uses TRBV4-2 with TRBJ2-3; 8 nucleotides match TRBD2. Germline trimming cut 0 bases from V and 1 base from J; bases unmatched to any gene: 3. Germline V gene sequence: CDR1 LGHNA, CDR2 YNFKEQ. CDR3 length: 16 residues. The CDR3 DNA is TGTGCCAGCAGCCAAGATGTCGGGAGGGGCACAGATACGCAGTATTTT. It translates to CASSQDVGRGTDTQYF.